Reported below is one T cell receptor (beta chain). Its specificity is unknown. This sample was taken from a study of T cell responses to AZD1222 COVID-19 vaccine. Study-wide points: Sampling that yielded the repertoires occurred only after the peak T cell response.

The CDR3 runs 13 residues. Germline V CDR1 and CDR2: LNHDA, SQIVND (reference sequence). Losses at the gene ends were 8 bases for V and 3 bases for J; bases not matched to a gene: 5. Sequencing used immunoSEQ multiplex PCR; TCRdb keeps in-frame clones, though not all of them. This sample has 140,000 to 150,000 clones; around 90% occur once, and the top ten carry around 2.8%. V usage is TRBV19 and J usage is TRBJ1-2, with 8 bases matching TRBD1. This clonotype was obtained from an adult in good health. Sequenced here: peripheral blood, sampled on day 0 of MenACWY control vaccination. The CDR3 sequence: CASHYRGDYGYTF. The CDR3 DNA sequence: TGTGCCAGTCATTACAGGGGGGACTATGGCTACACCTTC.